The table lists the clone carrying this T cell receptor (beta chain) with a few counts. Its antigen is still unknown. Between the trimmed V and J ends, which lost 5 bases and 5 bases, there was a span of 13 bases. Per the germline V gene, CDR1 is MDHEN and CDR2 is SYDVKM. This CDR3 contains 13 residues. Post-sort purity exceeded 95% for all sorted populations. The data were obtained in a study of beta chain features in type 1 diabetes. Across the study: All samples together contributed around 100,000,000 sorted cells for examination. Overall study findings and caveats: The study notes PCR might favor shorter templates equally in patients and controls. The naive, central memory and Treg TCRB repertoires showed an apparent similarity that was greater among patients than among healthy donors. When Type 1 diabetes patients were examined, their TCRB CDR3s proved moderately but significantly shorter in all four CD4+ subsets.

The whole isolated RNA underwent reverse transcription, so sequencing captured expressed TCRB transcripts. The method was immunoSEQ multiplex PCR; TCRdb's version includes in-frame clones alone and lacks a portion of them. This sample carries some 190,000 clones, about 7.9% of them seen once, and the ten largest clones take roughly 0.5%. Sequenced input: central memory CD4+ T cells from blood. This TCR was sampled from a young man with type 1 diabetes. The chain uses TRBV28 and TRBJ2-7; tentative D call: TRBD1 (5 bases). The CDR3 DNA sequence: TGTGCCAGCAGTGGCACGGACACCCACGAGCAGTACTTC. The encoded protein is CASSGTDTHEQYF.